This T cell receptor (beta chain) was captured by sequencing in a study of cytomegalovirus exposure and HLA in healthy donors. The PCR made use of 60 Vbeta and 13 Jbeta primers. Clones were sequenced by immunoSEQ multiplex PCR, and TCRdb holds only the in-frame ones, with some missing. In the table there are roughly 200,000 clones, roughly three quarters of which are singletons. The study, taken as a whole, reports: Within the data, a cluster of highly shared sequence variants was likely a sequencing artifact. An ancestry cluster, one associated with Asian ancestry, reportedly showed fewer N-insertions than the approximately 700-donor mean in a later analysis.

Germline CDR1 is SGHRS and CDR2 is YFSETQ. The germline V and J ends were trimmed by 4 bases and 0 bases, with 13 bases remaining between them. The CDR3 is made up of 15 amino acids. Remarks on this clone: Antigen: not known.

The clonotype was recovered from a man aged 50 to 60 in good health and CMV-seronegative. The rearrangement joins TRBV5-1 to TRBJ2-5; D may be TRBD1 (6 bases). The sample comprised PBMCs. The CDR3 DNA reads TGCGCCAGCAGCACCGGACAGTCGAACCAAGAGACCCAGTACTTC. It codes for CASSTGQSNQETQYF.